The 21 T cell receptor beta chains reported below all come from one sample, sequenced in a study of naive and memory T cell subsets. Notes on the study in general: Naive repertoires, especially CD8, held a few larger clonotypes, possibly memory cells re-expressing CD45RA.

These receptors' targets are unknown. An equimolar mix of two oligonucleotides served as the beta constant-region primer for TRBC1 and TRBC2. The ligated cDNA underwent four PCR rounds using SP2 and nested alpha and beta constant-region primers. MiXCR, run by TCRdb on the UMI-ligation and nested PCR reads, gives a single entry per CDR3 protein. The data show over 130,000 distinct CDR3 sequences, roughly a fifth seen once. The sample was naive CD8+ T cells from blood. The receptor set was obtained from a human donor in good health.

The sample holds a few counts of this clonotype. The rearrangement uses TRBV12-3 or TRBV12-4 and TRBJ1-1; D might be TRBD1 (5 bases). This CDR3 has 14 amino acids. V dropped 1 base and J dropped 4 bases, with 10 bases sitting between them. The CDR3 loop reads CASSLEGEATEAFF. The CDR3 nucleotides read TGTGCCAGCAGTTTAGAAGGGGAAGCCACTGAAGCTTTCTTT.

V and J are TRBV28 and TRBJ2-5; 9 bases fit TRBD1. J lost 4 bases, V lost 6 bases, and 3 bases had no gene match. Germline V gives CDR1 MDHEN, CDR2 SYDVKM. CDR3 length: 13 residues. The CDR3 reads CASSQTGGETQYF. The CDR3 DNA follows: TGTGCCAGCAGCCAGACAGGGGGAGAGACCCAGTACTTC.

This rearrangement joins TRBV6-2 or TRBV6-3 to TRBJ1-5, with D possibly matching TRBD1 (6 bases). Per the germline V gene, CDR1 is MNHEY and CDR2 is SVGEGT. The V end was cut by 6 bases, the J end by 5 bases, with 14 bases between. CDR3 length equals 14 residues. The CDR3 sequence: CASRRQGLDQPQHF. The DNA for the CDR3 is TGTGCCAGCAGACGCCAGGGGTTGGATCAGCCCCAGCATTTT.

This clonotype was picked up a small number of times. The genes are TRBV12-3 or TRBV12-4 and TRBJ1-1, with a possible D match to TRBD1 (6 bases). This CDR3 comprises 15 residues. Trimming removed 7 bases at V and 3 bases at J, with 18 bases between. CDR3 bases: TGTGCCAGCACCCCCCTTGGGGGCTGGGACACTGAAGCTTTCTTT. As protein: CASTPLGGWDTEAFF.

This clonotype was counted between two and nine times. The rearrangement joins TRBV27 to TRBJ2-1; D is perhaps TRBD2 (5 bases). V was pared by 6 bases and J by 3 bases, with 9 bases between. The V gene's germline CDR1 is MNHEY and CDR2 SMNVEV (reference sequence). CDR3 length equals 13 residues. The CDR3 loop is CASRDAGYNEQFF. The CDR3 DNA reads TGTGCCAGCAGGGATGCGGGCTACAATGAGCAGTTCTTC.

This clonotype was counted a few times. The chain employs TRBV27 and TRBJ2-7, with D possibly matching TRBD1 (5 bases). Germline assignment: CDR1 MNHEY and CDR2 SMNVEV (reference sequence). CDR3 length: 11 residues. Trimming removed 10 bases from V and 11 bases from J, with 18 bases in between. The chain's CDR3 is CATRTPLGEYF. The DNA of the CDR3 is TGTGCCACCAGAACCCCCCTAGGGGAGTACTTC.

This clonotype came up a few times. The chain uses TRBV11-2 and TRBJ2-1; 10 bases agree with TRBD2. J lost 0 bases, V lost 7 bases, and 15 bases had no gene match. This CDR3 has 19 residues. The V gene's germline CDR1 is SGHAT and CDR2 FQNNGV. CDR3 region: CASTNRASGSPSSYNEQFF. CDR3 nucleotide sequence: TGTGCCAGCACCAACCGGGCTAGCGGGAGCCCTAGCTCCTACAATGAGCAGTTCTTC.

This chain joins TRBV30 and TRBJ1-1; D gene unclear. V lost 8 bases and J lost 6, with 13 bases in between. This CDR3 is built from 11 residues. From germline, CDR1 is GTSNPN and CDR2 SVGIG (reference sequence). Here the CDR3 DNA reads TGTGCCCACGTAGGCGGGCCTGAAGCTTTCTTT. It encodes CAHVGGPEAFF.

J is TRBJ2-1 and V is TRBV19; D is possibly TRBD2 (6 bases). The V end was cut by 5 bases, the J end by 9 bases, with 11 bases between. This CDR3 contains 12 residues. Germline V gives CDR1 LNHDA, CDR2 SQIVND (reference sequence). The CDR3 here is CASSVGTFEQFF. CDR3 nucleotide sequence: TGTGCCAGTAGTGTCGGGACTTTTGAGCAGTTCTTC.

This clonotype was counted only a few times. The CDR3 region is CASSQDVPPLHNEQFF. The CDR3 DNA reads as TGTGCCAGCAGCCAAGATGTTCCCCCCCTCCACAATGAGCAGTTCTTC. V and J are TRBV14 and TRBJ2-1; D is uncertain. CDR1 SGHDN and CDR2 FVKESK come from the germline V gene. With 0 bases removed from V and 5 bases from J, the gap between germline ends came to 14 bases. CDR3 size: 16 residues. Using reference TRBV14 and TRBJ2-1 for the parts outside the CDR3, the full variable domain is EAGVTQFPSHSVIEKGQTVTLRCDPISGHDNLYWYRRVMGKEIKFLLHFVKESKQDESGMPNNRFLAERTGGTYSTLKVQPAELEDSGVYFCASSQDVPPLHNEQFFGPGTRLTVL.

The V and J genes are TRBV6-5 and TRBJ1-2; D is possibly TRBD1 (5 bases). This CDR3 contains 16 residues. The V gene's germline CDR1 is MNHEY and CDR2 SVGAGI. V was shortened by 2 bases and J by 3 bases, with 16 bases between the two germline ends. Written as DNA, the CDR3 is TGTGCCAGCAGTTACGGCTCGTGGGGACGGGACTATGGCTACACCTTC. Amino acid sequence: CASSYGSWGRDYGYTF.

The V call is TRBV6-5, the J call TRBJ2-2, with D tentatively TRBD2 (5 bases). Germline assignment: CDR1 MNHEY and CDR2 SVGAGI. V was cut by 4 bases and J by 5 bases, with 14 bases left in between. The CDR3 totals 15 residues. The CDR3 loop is CASSWRIYGTGELFF. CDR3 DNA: TGTGCCAGCAGTTGGAGGATCTATGGGACCGGGGAGCTGTTTTTT.

Written as DNA, the CDR3 is TGCGCCAGCAGCCACCCCGGGACAGACCCCACCGGGGAGCTGTTTTTT. Protein: CASSHPGTDPTGELFF. This sequence joins TRBV4-1 and TRBJ2-2; TRBD1 aligns across 7 bases. The germline CDR1 and CDR2 sequences are MGHRA and YSYEKL. V was clipped by 3 bases and J by 4 bases; unmatched bases: 8. The CDR3 has 16 residues.

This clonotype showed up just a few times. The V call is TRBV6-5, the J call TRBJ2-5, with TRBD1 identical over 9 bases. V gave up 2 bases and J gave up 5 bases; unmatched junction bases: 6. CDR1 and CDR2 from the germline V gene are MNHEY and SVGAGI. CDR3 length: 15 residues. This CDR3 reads CASSYTGQGGETQYF. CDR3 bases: TGTGCCAGCAGTTACACGGGACAGGGCGGGGAGACCCAGTACTTC.

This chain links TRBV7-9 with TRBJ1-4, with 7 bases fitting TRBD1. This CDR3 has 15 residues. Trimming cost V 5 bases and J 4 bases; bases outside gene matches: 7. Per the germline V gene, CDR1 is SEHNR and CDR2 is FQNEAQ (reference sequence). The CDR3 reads CASSVTDRINEKLFF. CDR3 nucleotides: TGTGCCAGCAGCGTAACGGACAGGATTAATGAAAAACTGTTTTTT.

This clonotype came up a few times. CDR3 in amino acids: CAWSVGRGLDTQYF. DNA for the CDR3: TGTGCCTGGAGTGTAGGCAGGGGGCTAGATACGCAGTATTTT. This chain links TRBV30 with TRBJ2-3, with 8 bases fitting TRBD1. This CDR3 region has 14 residues. J was trimmed by 5 bases and V by 0 bases; bases with no gene match: 4. Germline assignment: CDR1 GTSNPN and CDR2 SVGIG (reference sequence).

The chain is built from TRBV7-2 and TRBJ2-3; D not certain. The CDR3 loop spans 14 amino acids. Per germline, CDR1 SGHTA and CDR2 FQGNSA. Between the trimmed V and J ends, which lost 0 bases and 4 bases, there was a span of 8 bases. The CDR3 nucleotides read TGTGCCAGCAGCTTAGCCCCCGAAGCAGATACGCAGTATTTT. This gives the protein CASSLAPEADTQYF.

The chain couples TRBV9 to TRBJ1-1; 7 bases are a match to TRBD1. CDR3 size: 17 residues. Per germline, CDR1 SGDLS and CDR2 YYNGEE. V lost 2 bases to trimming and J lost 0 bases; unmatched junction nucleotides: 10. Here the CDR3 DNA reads TGTGCCAGCAGCGTTTTCCGGGACAGAGAGATGAACACTGAAGCTTTCTTT. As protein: CASSVFRDREMNTEAFF.

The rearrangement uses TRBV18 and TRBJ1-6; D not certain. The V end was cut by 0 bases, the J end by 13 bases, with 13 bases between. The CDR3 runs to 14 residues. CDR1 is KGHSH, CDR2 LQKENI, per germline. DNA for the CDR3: TGTGCCAGCTCACCACCAGGAACAGCCTATCCCCTCCACTTT. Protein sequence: CASSPPGTAYPLHF.

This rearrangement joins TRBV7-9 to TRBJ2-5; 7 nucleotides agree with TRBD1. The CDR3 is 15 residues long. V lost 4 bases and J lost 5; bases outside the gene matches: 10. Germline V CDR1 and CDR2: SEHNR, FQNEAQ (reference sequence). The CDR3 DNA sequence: TGTGCCAGCAGCTCTCAACAGGGGACGTGGGAGACCCAGTACTTC. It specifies CASSSQQGTWETQYF.

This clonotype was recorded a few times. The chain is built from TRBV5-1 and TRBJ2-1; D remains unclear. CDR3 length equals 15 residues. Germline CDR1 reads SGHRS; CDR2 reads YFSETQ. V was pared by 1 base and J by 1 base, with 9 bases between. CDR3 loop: CASSLYLGSYNEQFF. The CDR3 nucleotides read TGCGCCAGCAGCTTGTACTTAGGGTCCTACAATGAGCAGTTCTTC. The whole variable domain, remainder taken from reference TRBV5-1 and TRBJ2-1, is KAGVTQTPRYLIKTRGQQVTLSCSPISGHRSVSWYQQTPGQGLQFLFEYFSETQRNKGNFPGRFSGRQFSNSRSEMNVSTLELGDSALYLCASSLYLGSYNEQFFGPGTRLTVL.